This T cell receptor (beta chain) came from a study of blood T cells in healthy people across ages. PBMCs, at least 6 million per sample, were isolated. The J segment lost 5 bases and the V segment lost 3 bases, leaving 9 bases of the junction unmatched. Germline CDR1 reads PRHDT; CDR2 reads FYEKMQ (reference sequence). CDR3 size: 15 residues. The second PCR ran about 6 to 12 cycles with a sample-barcoded 5' primer and J-beta primers. One entry per CDR3 protein, called by TCRdb with MiXCR from the 5' RACE reads. The data hold more than 900,000 distinct CDR3 sequences, with almost 25% observed a single time. In its sample, this clonotype was seen a few times. This same sample was also part of a study on T cells of mothers and their children.

The chain links TRBV13 to TRBJ2-7; TRBD2 matches 8 bases. The sequenced material came from blood. The receptor was isolated from a girl aged 2-15 years in good health. The CDR3 DNA sequence: TGTGCCAGCAGCTTGGGCCGGGAGGGCCCCCACGAGCAGTACTTC. Translated, it gives CASSLGREGPHEQYF.